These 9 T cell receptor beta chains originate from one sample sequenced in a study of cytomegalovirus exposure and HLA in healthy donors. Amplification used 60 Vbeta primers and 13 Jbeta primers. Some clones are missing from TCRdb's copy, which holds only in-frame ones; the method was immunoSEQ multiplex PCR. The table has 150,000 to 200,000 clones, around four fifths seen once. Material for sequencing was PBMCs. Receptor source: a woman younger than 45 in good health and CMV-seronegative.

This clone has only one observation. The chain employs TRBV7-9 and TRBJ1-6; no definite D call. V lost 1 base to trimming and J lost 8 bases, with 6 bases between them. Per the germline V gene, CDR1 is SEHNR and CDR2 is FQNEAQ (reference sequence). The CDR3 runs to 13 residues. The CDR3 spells CASSLDGDSPLHF. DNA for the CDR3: TGTGCCAGCAGCTTAGACGGGGATTCACCCCTCCACTTT.

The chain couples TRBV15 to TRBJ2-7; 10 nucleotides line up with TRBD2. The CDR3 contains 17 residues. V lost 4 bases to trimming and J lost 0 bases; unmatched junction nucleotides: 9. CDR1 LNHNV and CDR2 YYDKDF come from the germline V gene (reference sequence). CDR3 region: CATSTAGGPTLSYEQYF. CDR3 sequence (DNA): TGTGCCACCAGCACAGCGGGGGGGCCCACCCTCTCCTACGAGCAGTACTTC. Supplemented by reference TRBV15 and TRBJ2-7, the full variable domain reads DAMVIQNPRYQVTQFGKPVTLSCSQTLNHNVMYWYQQKSSQAPKLLFHYYDKDFNNEADTPDNFQSRRPNTSFCFLDIRSPGLGDTAMYLCATSTAGGPTLSYEQYFGPGTRLTVT.

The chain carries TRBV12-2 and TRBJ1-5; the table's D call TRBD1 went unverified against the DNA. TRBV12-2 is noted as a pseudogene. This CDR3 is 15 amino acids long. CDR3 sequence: CASRRGQYSNQPQHF. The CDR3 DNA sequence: TGTGCAAGTCGTCGCGGACAGTATAGCAATCAGCCCCAGCATTTT.

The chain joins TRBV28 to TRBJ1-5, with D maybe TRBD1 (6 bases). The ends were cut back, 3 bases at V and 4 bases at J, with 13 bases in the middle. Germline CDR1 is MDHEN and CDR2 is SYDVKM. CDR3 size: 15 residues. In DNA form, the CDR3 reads TGTGCCAGCAGTTTTGGGACAAGGGGGAATCAGCCCCAGCATTTT. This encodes CASSFGTRGNQPQHF.

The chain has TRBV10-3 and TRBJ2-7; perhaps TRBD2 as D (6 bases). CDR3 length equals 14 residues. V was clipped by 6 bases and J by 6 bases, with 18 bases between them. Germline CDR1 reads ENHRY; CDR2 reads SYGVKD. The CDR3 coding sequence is TGTGCCATCAGCCCAACAGTGGGGGACTTCGAGCAGTACTTC. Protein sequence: CAISPTVGDFEQYF.

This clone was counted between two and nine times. In DNA, the CDR3 is TGTGCCAGCACCTTTATCGAGGGATTCTCCTACGAGCAGTACTTC. Its protein product is CASTFIEGFSYEQYF. This chain links TRBV6-5 with TRBJ2-7; tentative D call: TRBD2 (5 bases). Trimming left V 7 bases short and J 0 bases short, with 16 bases between. This CDR3 is built from 15 residues. Germline V gene data show CDR1 as MNHEY and CDR2 as SVGAGI.

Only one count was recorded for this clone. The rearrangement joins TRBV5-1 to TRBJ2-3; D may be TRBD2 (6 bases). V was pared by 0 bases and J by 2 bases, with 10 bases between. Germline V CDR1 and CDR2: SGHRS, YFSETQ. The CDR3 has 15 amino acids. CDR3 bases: TGCGCCAGCAGCTTGGGGGACTCAAACACAGATACGCAGTATTTT. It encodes CASSLGDSNTDTQYF.

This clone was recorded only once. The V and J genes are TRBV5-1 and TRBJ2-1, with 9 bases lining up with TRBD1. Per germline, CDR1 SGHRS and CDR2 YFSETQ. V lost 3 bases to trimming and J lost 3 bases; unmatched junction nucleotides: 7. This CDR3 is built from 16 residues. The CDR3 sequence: CASSYSSGQGYNEQFF. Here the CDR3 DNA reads TGCGCCAGCAGCTACTCCTCGGGACAGGGCTACAATGAGCAGTTCTTC. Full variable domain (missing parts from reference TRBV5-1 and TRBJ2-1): KAGVTQTPRYLIKTRGQQVTLSCSPISGHRSVSWYQQTPGQGLQFLFEYFSETQRNKGNFPGRFSGRQFSNSRSEMNVSTLELGDSALYLCASSYSSGQGYNEQFFGPGTRLTVL.

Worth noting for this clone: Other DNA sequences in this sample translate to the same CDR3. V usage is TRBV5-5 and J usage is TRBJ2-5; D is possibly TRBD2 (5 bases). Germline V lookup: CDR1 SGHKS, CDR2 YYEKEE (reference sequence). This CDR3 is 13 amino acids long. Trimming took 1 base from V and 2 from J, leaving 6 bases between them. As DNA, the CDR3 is TGTGCCAGCAGCTTGAGCGGACAAGAGACCCAGTACTTC. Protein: CASSLSGQETQYF.